Presented here are 20 T cell receptor beta chains from one specimen sequenced in a study of blood T cell repertoires in COVID-19. Repertoires were generated with immunoSEQ multiplex PCR, while TCRdb's copy carries only in-frame clones and drops some. The sample includes 350,000 to 550,000 clones, roughly nine tenths of them seen just once. Input material: PBMCs or T cells enriched from blood (not recorded which). The receptors were sampled from a man aged 25 to 40 who had recovered from COVID-19.

The rearrangement joins TRBV27 to TRBJ2-2; TRBD2 aligns across 12 bases. Trimming cost V 6 bases and J 4 bases; bases outside gene matches: 9. Germline assignment: CDR1 MNHEY and CDR2 SMNVEV (reference sequence). The CDR3 consists of 17 residues. CDR3 in amino acids: CASRRLAGATGTGELFF. In DNA, the CDR3 is TGTGCCAGCAGGCGACTAGCGGGAGCCACGGGCACCGGGGAGCTGTTTTTT.

The chain links TRBV5-1 to TRBJ2-1; TRBD2 aligns across 8 bases. The V gene end was trimmed by 0 bases and the J gene end by 4 bases; junction bases not matched to a gene: 3. CDR1 and CDR2 (germline): SGHRS, YFSETQ. CDR3 length: 15 residues. CDR3 nucleotide sequence: TGCGCCAGCAGCTTGGTGGAGCGGGAGTACAATGAGCAGTTCTTC. Residues: CASSLVEREYNEQFF.

This clone was found a few times. V gene TRBV3-1 (or the pseudogene TRBV3-2) combines with J gene TRBJ2-5; 8 positions match TRBD1. The CDR3 loop spans 14 amino acids. V dropped 2 bases and J dropped 5; count of bases not matched to a gene: 4. Germline CDR1 and CDR2: LGHDT and YNNKEL (reference sequence). The CDR3 nucleotides are TGTGCCAGCAGCCAAATAACAGGGGGGGAGACCCAGTACTTC. Translating it yields CASSQITGGETQYF.

Here the CDR3 reads CASSSRGLNQPQHF. The CDR3 DNA reads TGTGCCAGCAGTTCCAGGGGGCTGAATCAGCCCCAGCATTTT. The chain couples TRBV28 to TRBJ1-5; 8 bases are shared with TRBD1. This CDR3 is built from 14 residues. Trimming at V came to 4 bases and at J to 4 bases, leaving 3 bases not matched to a gene. From germline, CDR1 is MDHEN and CDR2 SYDVKM.

V gene TRBV15 combines with J gene TRBJ2-1; maybe TRBD2 (6 bases). CDR1 is LNHNV, CDR2 YYDKDF, per germline (reference sequence). Trimming left V 0 bases short and J 0 bases short, with 9 bases between. This CDR3 is 16 amino acids long. CDR3 DNA sequence: TGTGCCACCAGCAGAGATTTGGGGGGCTCCTACAATGAGCAGTTCTTC. The encoded protein is CATSRDLGGSYNEQFF.

The chain combines TRBV3-1 (or the pseudogene TRBV3-2) with TRBJ2-1; the match to TRBD2 covers 10 bases. This CDR3 is 15 amino acids long. Germline V gene data show CDR1 as LGHDT and CDR2 as YNNKEL (reference sequence). J gave up 6 bases and V 1 base, and 3 bases lay outside the gene matches. The CDR3: CASSQGLAGANEQFF. As DNA, the CDR3 is TGTGCCAGCAGCCAAGGGCTAGCGGGAGCCAATGAGCAGTTCTTC.

CDR3 amino acids: CASSQAGGRYEQYF. The DNA for the CDR3 is TGTGCCAGCAGCCAAGCAGGGGGTAGGTACGAGCAGTACTTC. This chain links TRBV3-1 (or the pseudogene TRBV3-2) with TRBJ2-7; TRBD1 matches 7 bases. The germline gives CDR1 LGHDT, CDR2 YNNKEL (reference sequence). V lost 1 base and J lost 4; bases outside the gene matches: 4. The CDR3 consists of 14 residues.

The chain links TRBV9 to TRBJ2-5; 9 bases are a match to TRBD2. The CDR3 runs to 19 residues. CDR1 and CDR2 from the germline V gene are SGDLS and YYNGEE. V gave up 0 bases and J gave up 3 bases; unmatched junction bases: 15. CDR3 in DNA: TGTGCCAGCAGCGTAGGGCCGTTGACTAGCGGAGGAAAAAAAGAGACCCAGTACTTC. This codes for CASSVGPLTSGGKKETQYF.

The chain employs TRBV5-4 and TRBJ2-1, with TRBD2 identical over 9 bases. This CDR3 spans 15 amino acids. Germline CDR1 reads SGHNT; CDR2 reads YYREEE (reference sequence). Losses at the gene ends were 5 bases for V and 4 bases for J; bases not matched to a gene: 7. The CDR3 reads CASSPGTSLYNEQFF. In nucleotides, the CDR3 is TGTGCCAGCAGTCCCGGGACTAGCTTATACAATGAGCAGTTCTTC. The variable domain in full, completed from reference TRBV5-4 and TRBJ2-1, reads ETGVTQSPTHLIKTRGQQVTLRCSSQSGHNTVSWYQQALGQGPQFIFQYYREEENGRGNFPPRFSGLQFPNYSSELNVNALELDDSALYLCASSPGTSLYNEQFFGPGTRLTVL.

V and J are TRBV28 and TRBJ1-6, with a tentative D call TRBD1 (6 bases). V lost 5 bases and J lost 0, with 14 bases in between. Germline values: CDR1 MDHEN, CDR2 SYDVKM. The CDR3 runs to 17 residues. The CDR3 reads CASSTGHRSSYNSPLHF. The CDR3 nucleotides read TGTGCCAGCAGTACGGGACATCGGAGCTCCTATAATTCACCCCTCCACTTT.

Details on this clone: Other nucleotide sequences in the sample specify the same CDR3. The chain joins TRBV29-1 to TRBJ2-7; TRBD2 matches 11 bases. The trim removed 4 bases at V and 4 bases at J, leaving 3 bases unmatched. The CDR3 covers 13 residues. Germline loops: CDR1 SQVTM, CDR2 ANQGSEA. CDR3 nucleotides: TGCAGCGTTGGTCTAGCGGGAGGTTACGAGCAGTACTTC. This sequence encodes CSVGLAGGYEQYF.

This rearrangement joins TRBV18 to TRBJ1-3; D gene uncertain. The germline gives CDR1 KGHSH, CDR2 LQKENI. The germline V and J ends were trimmed by 1 base and 0 bases, with 10 bases remaining between them. This CDR3 comprises 16 residues. CDR3 sequence: CASSPREILSGNTIYF. DNA of the CDR3: TGTGCCAGCTCACCACGGGAGATTCTCTCTGGAAACACCATATATTTT.

CDR3 sequence (DNA): TGCAGTGCTAGAGACCGCAATGAGCAGTTCTTC. This encodes CSARDRNEQFF. This chain connects TRBV20-1 to TRBJ2-1; D is undetermined. The length of the CDR3 is 11 residues. CDR1 is DFQATT and CDR2 is SNEGSKA in the germline V gene (reference sequence). Trimming stripped 0 bases from V and 6 bases from J, with 3 bases between.

The rearrangement uses TRBV7-9 and TRBJ1-2; no clear D gene. Between the trimmed V and J ends, which lost 3 bases and 7 bases, there was a span of 9 bases. Germline assignment: CDR1 SEHNR and CDR2 FQNEAQ (reference sequence). This CDR3 has 12 amino acids. The CDR3 spells CASSLDFGGYTF. The DNA for the CDR3 is TGTGCCAGCAGCTTGGACTTTGGTGGCTACACCTTC.

V and J are TRBV5-4 and TRBJ1-2; 12 bases are shared with TRBD1. Germline V gene sequence: CDR1 SGHNT, CDR2 YYREEE (reference sequence). V dropped 3 bases and J dropped 8; count of bases not matched to a gene: 8. This CDR3 is built from 15 residues. The CDR3 DNA follows: TGTGCCAGCAGCTCCCAGGGACAGGGGGCGGAGGGCTACACCTTC. Its translation is CASSSQGQGAEGYTF.

CDR3 DNA: TGTGCCAGCCTCGCTTCAGGCCCAACCTACAATGAGCAGTTCTTC. This sequence encodes CASLASGPTYNEQFF. The rearrangement links TRBV28 to TRBJ2-1, with D unclear. V lost 8 bases, J lost 2 bases, and 16 bases lay in between. Per germline, CDR1 MDHEN and CDR2 SYDVKM. The CDR3 contains 15 residues.

This rearrangement joins TRBV10-3 to TRBJ2-7; 10 bases map to TRBD2. Germline V gene sequence: CDR1 ENHRY, CDR2 SYGVKD. The CDR3 length is 14 residues. The V segment lost 10 bases and the J segment 1 base; nucleotides outside the gene matches: 7. The CDR3 nucleotides are TGTGCCACCAGGCTAGCGGGAGAGTCCTACGAGCAGTACTTC. Amino acids: CATRLAGESYEQYF.

The table lists this clone with many counts. The identical CDR3 is also encoded by other nucleotide sequences in the sample. The chain carries TRBV2 and TRBJ2-1, with D perhaps TRBD1 (5 bases). CDR1 is SNHLY and CDR2 is FYNNEI in the germline V gene. V was trimmed by 5 bases and J by 2 bases, leaving 10 bases between them. The CDR3 contains 14 residues. This CDR3 is CASSQLGPYNEQFF. In DNA form, the CDR3 reads TGTGCCAGCAGTCAGTTGGGGCCCTACAATGAGCAGTTCTTC.

This chain uses TRBV3-1 (or the pseudogene TRBV3-2) with TRBJ1-6; D might be TRBD1 (5 bases). This CDR3 region has 17 residues. Germline V gene data show CDR1 as LGHDT and CDR2 as YNNKEL (reference sequence). The V end was cut by 4 bases, the J end by 5 bases, with 18 bases between. This chain's CDR3 is CASSRSGHASHNSPLHF. The DNA for the CDR3 is TGTGCCAGCAGCCGATCAGGACACGCGAGCCATAATTCACCCCTCCACTTT.

This clone was detected only a few times. V gene TRBV4-2 combines with J gene TRBJ1-2, with 11 bases that match TRBD1. Germline V CDR1 and CDR2: LGHNA, YNFKEQ. This CDR3 has 18 residues. With 2 bases clipped from V and 4 bases from J, the junction kept 12 bases outside the gene matches. CDR3 DNA: TGTGCCAGCAGCCAACGTCCCGGGACAGGGGGAGATGGCTATGGCTACACCTTC. Residues: CASSQRPGTGGDGYGYTF.